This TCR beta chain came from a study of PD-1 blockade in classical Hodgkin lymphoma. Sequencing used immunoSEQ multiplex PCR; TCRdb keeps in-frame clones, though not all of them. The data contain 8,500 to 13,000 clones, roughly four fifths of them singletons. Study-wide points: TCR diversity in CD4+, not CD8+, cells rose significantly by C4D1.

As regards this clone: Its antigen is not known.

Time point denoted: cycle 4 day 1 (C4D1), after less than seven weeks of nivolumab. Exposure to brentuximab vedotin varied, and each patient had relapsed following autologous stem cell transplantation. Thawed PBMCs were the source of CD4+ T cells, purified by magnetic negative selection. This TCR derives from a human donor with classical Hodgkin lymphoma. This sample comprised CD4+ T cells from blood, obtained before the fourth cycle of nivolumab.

The CDR3 nucleotides are TGTGCCAGCAACCTACCACAGGGACTTGGCTACACCTTC. Protein sequence: CASNLPQGLGYTF. The chain is built from TRBV28 and TRBJ1-2; D might be TRBD1 (6 bases). CDR1 and CDR2 (germline): MDHEN, SYDVKM. V was trimmed by 7 bases and J by 7 bases, leaving 16 bases between them. The CDR3 has 13 residues.